These 2 T cell receptor beta chains came from one sample sequenced in a study of early T cells in non-severe SARS-CoV-2 infection. TCRdb re-derived calls from the 5' RACE reads in MiXCR, one entry per CDR3 protein. The sample contains approximately 65,000 distinct CDR3 sequences, roughly 13% of which appear only once. Sequencing used whole blood. The receptors here all came from an adult who was a healthcare worker with PCR-confirmed SARS-CoV-2 infection or an uninfected control (not recorded which).

The chain carries TRBV3-1 and TRBJ2-1; TRBD1 is a possible D gene (6 bases). V was clipped by 4 bases and J by 4 bases, with 17 bases between them. The germline gives CDR1 LGHDT, CDR2 YNNKEL (reference sequence). The CDR3 extends over 16 amino acids. CDR3 in DNA: TGTGCCAGCAGCCTTAGGCAGGGGTTAGGGTACAATGAGCAGTTCTTC. It specifies CASSLRQGLGYNEQFF.

This chain joins TRBV7-6 and TRBJ2-7, with 9 nucleotides matching TRBD1. J was trimmed by 0 bases and V by 5 bases; bases with no gene match: 5. The CDR3 runs 15 residues. Per the germline V gene, CDR1 is SGHVS and CDR2 is FNYEAQ. As DNA, the CDR3 is TGTGCCAGCAGCCCCGGGACAGGGAGCTCCTACGAGCAGTACTTC. Protein: CASSPGTGSSYEQYF.